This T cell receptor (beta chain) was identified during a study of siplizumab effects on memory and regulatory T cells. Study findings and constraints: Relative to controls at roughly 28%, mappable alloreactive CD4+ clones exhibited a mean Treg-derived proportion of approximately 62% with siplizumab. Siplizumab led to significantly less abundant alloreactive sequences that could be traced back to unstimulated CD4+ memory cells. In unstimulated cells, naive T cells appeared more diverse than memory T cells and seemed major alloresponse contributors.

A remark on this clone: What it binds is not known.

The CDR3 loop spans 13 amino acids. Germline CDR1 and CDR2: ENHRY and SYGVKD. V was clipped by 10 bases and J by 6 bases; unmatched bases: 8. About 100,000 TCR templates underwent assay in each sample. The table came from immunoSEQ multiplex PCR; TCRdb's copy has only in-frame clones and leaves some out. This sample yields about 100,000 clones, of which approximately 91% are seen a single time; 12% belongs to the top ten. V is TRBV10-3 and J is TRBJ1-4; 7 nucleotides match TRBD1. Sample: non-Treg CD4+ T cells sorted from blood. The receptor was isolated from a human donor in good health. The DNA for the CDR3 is TGTGCCACGGGACAGCTAGCGGATGAAAAACTGTTTTTT. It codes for CATGQLADEKLFF.